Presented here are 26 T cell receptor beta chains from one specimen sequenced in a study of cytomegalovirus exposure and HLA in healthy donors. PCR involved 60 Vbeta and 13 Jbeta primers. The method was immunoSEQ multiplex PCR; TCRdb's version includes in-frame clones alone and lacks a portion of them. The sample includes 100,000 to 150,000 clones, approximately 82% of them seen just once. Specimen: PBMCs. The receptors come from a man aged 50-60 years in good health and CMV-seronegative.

The CDR3 DNA reads as TGTGCCAGCATGTTAGCGGGGGGGCACTCCTACAATGAGCAGTTCTTC. It encodes CASMLAGGHSYNEQFF. The V gene is TRBV7-2, the J gene TRBJ2-1; 11 bases agree with TRBD2. Germline trimming cut 7 bases from V and 0 bases from J; bases unmatched to any gene: 5. CDR1 is SGHTA and CDR2 is FQGNSA in the germline V gene. This CDR3 comprises 16 residues. The full variable domain, with the rest looked up from reference TRBV7-2 and TRBJ2-1, is GAGVSQSPSNKVTEKGKDVELRCDPISGHTALYWYRQSLGQGLEFLIYFQGNSAPDKSGLPSDRFSAERTGGSVSTLTIQRTQQEDSAVYLCASMLAGGHSYNEQFFGPGTRLTVL.

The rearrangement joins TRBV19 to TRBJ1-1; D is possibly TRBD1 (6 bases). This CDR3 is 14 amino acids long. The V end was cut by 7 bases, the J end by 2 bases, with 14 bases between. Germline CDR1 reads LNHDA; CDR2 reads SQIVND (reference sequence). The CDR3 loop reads CASTLGGPNTEAFF. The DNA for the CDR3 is TGTGCCAGTACCTTGGGGGGGCCAAACACTGAAGCTTTCTTT. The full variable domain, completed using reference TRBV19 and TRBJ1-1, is DGGITQSPKYLFRKEGQNVTLSCEQNLNHDAMYWYRQDPGQGLRLIYYSQIVNDFQKGDIAEGYSVSREKKESFPLTVTSAQKNPTAFYLCASTLGGPNTEAFFGQGTRLTVV.

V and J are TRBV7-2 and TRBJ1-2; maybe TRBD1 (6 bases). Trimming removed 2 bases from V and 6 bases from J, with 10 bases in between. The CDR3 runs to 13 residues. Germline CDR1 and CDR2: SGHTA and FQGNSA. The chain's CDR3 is CASSLNRANGYTF. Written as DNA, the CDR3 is TGTGCCAGCAGCTTAAACAGGGCGAATGGCTACACCTTC.

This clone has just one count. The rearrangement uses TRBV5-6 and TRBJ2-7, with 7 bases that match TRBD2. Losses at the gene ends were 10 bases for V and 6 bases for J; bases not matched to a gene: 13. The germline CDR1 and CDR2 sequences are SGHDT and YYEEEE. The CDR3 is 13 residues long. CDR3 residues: CAYGWRRGSEQYF. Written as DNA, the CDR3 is TGTGCCTACGGATGGAGGCGGGGGAGCGAGCAGTACTTC. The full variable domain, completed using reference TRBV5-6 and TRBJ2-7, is DAGVTQSPTHLIKTRGQQVTLRCSPKSGHDTVSWYQQALGQGPQFIFQYYEEEERQRGNFPDRFSGHQFPNYSSELNVNALLLGDSALYLCAYGWRRGSEQYFGPGTRLTVT.

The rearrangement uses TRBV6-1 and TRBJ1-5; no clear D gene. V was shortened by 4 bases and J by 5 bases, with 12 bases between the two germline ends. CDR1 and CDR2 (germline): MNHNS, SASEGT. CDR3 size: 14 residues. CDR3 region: CASSAVYGDQPQHF. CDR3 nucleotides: TGTGCCAGCAGTGCCGTCTATGGAGATCAGCCCCAGCATTTT.

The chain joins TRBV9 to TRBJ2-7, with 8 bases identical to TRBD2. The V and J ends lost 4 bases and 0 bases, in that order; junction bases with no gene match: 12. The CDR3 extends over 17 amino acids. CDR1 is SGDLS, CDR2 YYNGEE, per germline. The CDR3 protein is CASSPTLQGTSSYEQYF. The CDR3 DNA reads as TGTGCCAGCAGCCCGACACTCCAGGGGACTAGCTCCTACGAGCAGTACTTC.

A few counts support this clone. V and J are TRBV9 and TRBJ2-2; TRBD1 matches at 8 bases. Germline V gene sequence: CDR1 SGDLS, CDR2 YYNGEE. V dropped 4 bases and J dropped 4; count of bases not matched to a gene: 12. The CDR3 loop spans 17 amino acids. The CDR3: CASSPRGDRMSTGELFF. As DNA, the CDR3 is TGTGCCAGCAGCCCCCGAGGGGACAGGATGAGCACCGGGGAGCTGTTTTTT.

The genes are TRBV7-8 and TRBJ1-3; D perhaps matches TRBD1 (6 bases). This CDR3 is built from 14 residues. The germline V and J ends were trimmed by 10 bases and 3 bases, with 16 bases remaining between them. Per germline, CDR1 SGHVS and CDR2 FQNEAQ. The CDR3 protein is CATPGGGGGNTIYF. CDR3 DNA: TGTGCCACCCCGGGAGGGGGGGGTGGAAACACCATATATTTT.

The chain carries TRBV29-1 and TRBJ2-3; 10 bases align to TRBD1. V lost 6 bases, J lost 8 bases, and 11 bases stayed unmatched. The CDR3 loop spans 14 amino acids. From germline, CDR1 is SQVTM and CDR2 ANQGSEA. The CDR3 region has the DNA TGCAGCGTCGGGACAGGGGCCCCCGTGGGTACGCAGTATTTT. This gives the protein CSVGTGAPVGTQYF.

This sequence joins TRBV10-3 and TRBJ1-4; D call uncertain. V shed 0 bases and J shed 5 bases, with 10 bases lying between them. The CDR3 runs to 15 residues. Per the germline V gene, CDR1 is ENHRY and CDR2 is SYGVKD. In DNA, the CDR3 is TGTGCCATCAGTGAGTCGACTCGTGTAAATGAAAAACTGTTTTTT. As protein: CAISESTRVNEKLFF.

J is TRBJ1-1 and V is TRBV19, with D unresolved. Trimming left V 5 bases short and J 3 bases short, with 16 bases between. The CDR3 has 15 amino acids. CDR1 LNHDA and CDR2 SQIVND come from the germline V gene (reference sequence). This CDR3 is CASSPYLETYTEAFF. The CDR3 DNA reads TGTGCCAGTAGTCCCTACCTCGAGACTTACACTGAAGCTTTCTTT.

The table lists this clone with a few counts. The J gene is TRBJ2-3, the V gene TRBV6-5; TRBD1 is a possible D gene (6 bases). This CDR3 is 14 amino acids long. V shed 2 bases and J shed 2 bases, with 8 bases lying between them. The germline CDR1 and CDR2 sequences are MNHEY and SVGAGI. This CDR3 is CASSYGGPTDTQYF. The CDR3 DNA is TGTGCCAGCAGTTACGGGGGCCCCACAGATACGCAGTATTTT.

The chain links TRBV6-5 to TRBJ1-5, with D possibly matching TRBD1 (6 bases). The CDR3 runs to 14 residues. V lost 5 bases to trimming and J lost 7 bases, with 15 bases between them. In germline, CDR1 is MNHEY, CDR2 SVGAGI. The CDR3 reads CASSRLQGLQPQHF. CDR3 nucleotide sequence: TGTGCCAGCAGTAGATTACAGGGTCTCCAGCCCCAGCATTTT.

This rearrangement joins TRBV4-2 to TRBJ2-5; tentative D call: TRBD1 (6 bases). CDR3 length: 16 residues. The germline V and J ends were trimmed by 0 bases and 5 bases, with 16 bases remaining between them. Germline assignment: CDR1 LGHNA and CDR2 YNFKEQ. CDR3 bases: TGTGCCAGCAGCCAAGATCGAGTCAGGGGAAGGGAGACCCAGTACTTC. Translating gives CASSQDRVRGRETQYF.

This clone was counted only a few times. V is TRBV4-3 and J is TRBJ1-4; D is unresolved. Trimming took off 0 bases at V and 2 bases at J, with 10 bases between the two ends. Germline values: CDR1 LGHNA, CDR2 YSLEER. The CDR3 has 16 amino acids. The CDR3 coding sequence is TGCGCCAGCAGCCAAGATGTGAGCGCGACTAATGAAAAACTGTTTTTT. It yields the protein CASSQDVSATNEKLFF.

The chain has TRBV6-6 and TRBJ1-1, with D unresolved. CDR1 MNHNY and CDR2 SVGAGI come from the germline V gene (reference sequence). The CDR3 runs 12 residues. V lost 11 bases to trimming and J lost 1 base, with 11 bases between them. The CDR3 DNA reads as TGTGCCCTAGAAGCGGGGAACACTGAAGCTTTCTTT. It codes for CALEAGNTEAFF.

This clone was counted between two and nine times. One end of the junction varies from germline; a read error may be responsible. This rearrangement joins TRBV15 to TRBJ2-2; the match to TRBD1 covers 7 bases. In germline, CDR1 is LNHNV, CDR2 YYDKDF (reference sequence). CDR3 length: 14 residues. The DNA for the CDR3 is TGTGCCACCAGCAGGACAGGGAGTACCGGGGAGCTGCTTTTT. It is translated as CATSRTGSTGELLF.

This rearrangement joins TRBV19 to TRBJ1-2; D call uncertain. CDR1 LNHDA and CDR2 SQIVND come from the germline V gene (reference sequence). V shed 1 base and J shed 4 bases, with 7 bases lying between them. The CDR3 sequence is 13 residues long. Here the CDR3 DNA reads TGTGCCAGTAGTATAGGAGTTTTCTATGGCTACACCTTC. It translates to CASSIGVFYGYTF.

This chain's CDR3 is CASRLQGNTEAFF. CDR3 in DNA: TGTGCCAGCCGATTACAGGGGAACACTGAAGCTTTCTTT. The gene calls are TRBV6-1 and TRBJ1-1, with D possibly TRBD1 on 6 matching bases. Germline V gene sequence: CDR1 MNHNS, CDR2 SASEGT. The CDR3 consists of 13 residues. Trimming shortened V by 8 bases and J by 1 base, and 11 bases separated the two germline ends.

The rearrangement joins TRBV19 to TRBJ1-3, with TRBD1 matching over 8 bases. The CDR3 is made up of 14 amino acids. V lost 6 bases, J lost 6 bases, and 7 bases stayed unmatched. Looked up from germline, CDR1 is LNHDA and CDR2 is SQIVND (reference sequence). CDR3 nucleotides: TGTGCCAGTAGGGCCAGGGGGCGCGAAAACACCATATATTTT. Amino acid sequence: CASRARGRENTIYF.

For the CDR3, the DNA is TGCGCCAGCCGATTACAGGGGTCGTACAATGAGCAGTTCTTC. Amino acids: CASRLQGSYNEQFF. V usage is TRBV5-1 and J usage is TRBJ2-1; 7 bases agree with TRBD1. Unmatched junction bases numbered 8, after V lost 7 bases and J lost 4 bases. Germline CDR1 SGHRS, CDR2 YFSETQ. CDR3 size: 14 residues.

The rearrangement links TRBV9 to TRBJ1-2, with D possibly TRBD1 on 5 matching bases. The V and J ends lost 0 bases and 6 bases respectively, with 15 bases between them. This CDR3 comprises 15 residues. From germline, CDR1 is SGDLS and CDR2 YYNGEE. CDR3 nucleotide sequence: TGTGCCAGCAGCGTAGCATCAACAGGCGTTGATGGCTACACCTTC. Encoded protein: CASSVASTGVDGYTF.

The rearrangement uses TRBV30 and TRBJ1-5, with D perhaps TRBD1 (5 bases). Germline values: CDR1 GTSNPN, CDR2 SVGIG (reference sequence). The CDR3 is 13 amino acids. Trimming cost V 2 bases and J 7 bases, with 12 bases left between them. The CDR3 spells CAWSNGGRQPQHF. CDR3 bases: TGTGCCTGGAGTAACGGGGGTAGGCAGCCCCAGCATTTT.

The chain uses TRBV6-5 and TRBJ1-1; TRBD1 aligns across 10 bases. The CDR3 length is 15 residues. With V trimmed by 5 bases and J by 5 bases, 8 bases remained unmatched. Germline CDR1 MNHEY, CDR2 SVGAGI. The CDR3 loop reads CASSPPGQGKTEAFF. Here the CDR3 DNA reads TGTGCCAGCAGTCCCCCGGGACAGGGGAAGACTGAAGCTTTCTTT.

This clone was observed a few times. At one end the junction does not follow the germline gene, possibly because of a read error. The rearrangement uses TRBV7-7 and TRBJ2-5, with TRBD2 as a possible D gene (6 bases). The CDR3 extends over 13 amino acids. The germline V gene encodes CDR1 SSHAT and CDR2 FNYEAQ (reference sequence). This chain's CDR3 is CASSIERAETQYF. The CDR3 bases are TGTGCTAGCAGCATCGAGCGGGCGGAGACCCAGTACTTC.

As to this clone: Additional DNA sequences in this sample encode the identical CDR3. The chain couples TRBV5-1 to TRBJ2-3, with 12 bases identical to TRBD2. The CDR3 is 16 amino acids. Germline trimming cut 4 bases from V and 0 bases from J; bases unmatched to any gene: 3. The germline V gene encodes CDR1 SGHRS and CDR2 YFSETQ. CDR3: CASSLGLAGSTDTQYF. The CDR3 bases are TGCGCCAGCAGCCTAGGACTAGCGGGGAGCACAGATACGCAGTATTTT.